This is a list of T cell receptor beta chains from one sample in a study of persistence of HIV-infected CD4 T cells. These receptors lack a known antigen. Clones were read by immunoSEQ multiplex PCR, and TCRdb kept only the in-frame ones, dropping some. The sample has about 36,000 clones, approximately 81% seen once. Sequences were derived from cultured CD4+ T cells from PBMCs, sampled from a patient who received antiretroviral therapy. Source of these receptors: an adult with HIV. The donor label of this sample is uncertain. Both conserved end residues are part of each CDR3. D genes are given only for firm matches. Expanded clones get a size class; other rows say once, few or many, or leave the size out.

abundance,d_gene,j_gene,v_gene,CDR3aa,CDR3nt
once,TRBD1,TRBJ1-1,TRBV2,CASSGQGNTEAFF,TGTGCCAGCAGTGGACAGGGGAACACTGAAGCTTTCTTT
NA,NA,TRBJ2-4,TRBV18,CASSHRTDENIQYF,TGTGCCAGCTCACACAGGACAGACGAAAACATTCAGTACTTC
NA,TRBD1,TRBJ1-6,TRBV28,CASSFTTGVNNSPLHF,TGTGCCAGCAGTTTTACCACAGGGGTAAATAATTCACCCCTCCACTTT
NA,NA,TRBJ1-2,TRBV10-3,CAIGLQGNYGYTF,TGTGCCATCGGTCTACAGGGTAACTATGGCTACACCTTC
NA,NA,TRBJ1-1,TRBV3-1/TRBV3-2,CASSRQNGEAFF,TGTGCCAGCAGCCGGCAGAATGGCGAAGCTTTCTTT
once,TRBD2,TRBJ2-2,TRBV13,CASSLAGRGTGELFF,TGTGCCAGCAGCTTAGCCGGGAGGGGCACCGGGGAGCTGTTTTTT
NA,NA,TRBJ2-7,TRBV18,CASSPPNRPYEQYF,TGTGCCAGCTCACCGCCGAACCGACCCTACGAGCAGTACTTC
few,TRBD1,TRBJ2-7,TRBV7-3,CASSLNPGQVYEQYF,TGTGCCAGCAGCTTAAATCCGGGACAGGTTTACGAGCAGTACTTC
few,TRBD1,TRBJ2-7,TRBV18,CASSPPGTAYEQYF,TGTGCCAGCTCACCCCCCGGGACAGCCTACGAGCAGTACTTC
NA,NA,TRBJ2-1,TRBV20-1,CSASGTRSRQFF,TGCAGTGCTAGTGGAACTAGATCTAGGCAGTTCTTC
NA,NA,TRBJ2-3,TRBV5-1,CASSLVTDTQYF,TGCGCCAGCAGCTTGGTGACAGATACGCAGTATTTT
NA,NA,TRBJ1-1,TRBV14,CASSQVGPEAFF,TGTGCCAGCAGCCAAGTGGGGCCTGAAGCTTTCTTT
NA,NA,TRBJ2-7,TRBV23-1,CASSQSGQGFNEQYF,TGCGCCAGCAGTCAATCGGGCCAGGGGTTCAACGAGCAGTACTTC
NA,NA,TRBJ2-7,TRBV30,CAWNSGSSYEQYF,TGTGCCTGGAACTCAGGCAGCTCCTACGAGCAGTACTTC
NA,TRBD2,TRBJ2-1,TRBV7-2,CASSSGLAGYNEQFF,TGTGCCAGCAGCTCTGGGCTAGCGGGGTACAATGAGCAGTTCTTC
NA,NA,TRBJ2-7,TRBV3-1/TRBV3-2,CASSHYRAEQYF,TGTGCCAGCAGCCATTACAGGGCCGAGCAGTACTTC
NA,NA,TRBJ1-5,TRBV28,CASRITVYGNQPQHF,TGTGCCAGCAGAATAACAGTGTACGGCAATCAGCCCCAGCATTTT
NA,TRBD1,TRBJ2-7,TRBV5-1,CASTFRGNERYF,TGCGCCAGCACCTTCAGGGGGAACGAGCGGTACTTC
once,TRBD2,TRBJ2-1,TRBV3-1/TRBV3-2,CASSRTSGGTYNEQFF,TGTGCCAGCAGCAGGACTAGCGGGGGGACCTACAATGAGCAGTTCTTC
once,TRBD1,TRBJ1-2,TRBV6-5,CASSYSPTGTYGYTF,TGTGCCAGCAGTTACTCGCCGACAGGGACCTATGGCTACACCTTC
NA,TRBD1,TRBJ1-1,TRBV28,CASRTDRGRRGGTEAFF,TGTGCCAGCAGGACCGACAGGGGGCGTCGGGGGGGCACTGAAGCTTTCTTT
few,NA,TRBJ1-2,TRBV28,CASTLGPGNYGYTF,TGTGCCAGCACCTTAGGGCCGGGGAACTATGGCTACACCTTC
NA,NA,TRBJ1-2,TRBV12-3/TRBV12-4,CASRTEPNYGYTF,TGTGCCAGCAGGACAGAACCCAACTATGGCTACACCTTC